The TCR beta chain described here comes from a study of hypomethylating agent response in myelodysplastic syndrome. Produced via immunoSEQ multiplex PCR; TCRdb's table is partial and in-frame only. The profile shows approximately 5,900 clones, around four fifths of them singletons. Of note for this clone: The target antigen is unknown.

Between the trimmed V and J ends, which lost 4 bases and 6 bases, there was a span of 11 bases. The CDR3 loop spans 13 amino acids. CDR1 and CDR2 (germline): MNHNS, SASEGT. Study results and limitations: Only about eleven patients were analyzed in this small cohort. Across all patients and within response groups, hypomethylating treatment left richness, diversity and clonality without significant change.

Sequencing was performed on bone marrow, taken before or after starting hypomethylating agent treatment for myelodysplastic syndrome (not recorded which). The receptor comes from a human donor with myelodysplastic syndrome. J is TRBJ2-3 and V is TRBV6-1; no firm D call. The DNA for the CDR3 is TGTGCCAGCAGTGTGCTTATTCAGGATACGCAGTATTTT. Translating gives CASSVLIQDTQYF.